This record concerns one T cell receptor beta chain sequence. The antigen remains unidentified. This CDR3 region has 13 residues. The V gene lost 3 bases and the J gene lost 9 bases, with 12 bases spanning the gap. Looked up from germline, CDR1 is KGHSH and CDR2 is LQKENI. This sample is drawn from a study of immune evolution from preneoplasia to lung adenocarcinoma. Study results and limitations: Normal lung had the highest top T cell clone frequencies. Normal lung had highest clonality; later lesions appeared denser, more diverse. KRAS-mutant nodules had the highest T cell clonality.

The method was immunoSEQ multiplex PCR; TCRdb's version includes in-frame clones alone and lacks a portion of them. The sample lists tens of thousands of clones, about two thirds occurring once. Patients had resection in Japan or China between about 2013 and 2018. The chain employs TRBV18 and TRBJ1-5; D gene ambiguous. The sequenced sample was FFPE invasive lung adenocarcinoma tissue. The receptor was isolated from a person aged 55 to 70 with invasive lung adenocarcinoma. Some clones in this sample may be carry-over from other donors' samples. The CDR3 sequence: CASSPSATGPQHF. DNA for the CDR3: TGTGCCAGCTCACCGTCAGCCACGGGGCCCCAGCATTTT.